This T cell receptor (beta chain) was documented in a study of blood T cell repertoires in COVID-19 (TCRdb year 2020). Looking at the study overall: Samples covering the acute and convalescent phases of COVID-19 were provided by collaborators in the United States, Italy and Spain. Where available, HLA class I and class II types were taken from metadata supplied by the sample provider and were not determined by assay-based typing. Deeply sampled blood TCRbeta repertoires from subjects exposed to, actively infected with, or recovered from COVID-19 were included in the dataset. A de-identified subject ID, COVID-19 status, age in years and sex were almost always included in the sample metadata. The repertoires were released in a freely available public database meant as a resource for research on the immune response to SARS-CoV-2. Samples came from the ongoing ImmuneRACE study (first 160 participants) plus 1,254 subjects from 6 global collaborators. The material from the prospective study consisted of cDNA or gDNA derived from T cells, B-cell-depleted T cells, or PBMCs.

TCRbeta CDR3 regions were amplified from genomic DNA by means of the immunoSEQ Assay, a bias-controlled multiplex PCR. Regarding the original processing steps: Within the assay, amplification of reference gene primers was used to estimate how many nucleated cells each sample contained. To quantify the absolute abundance of each unique TCRbeta CDR3 rearrangement, sequence reads were collapsed and filtered. For each sample, productive Simpson clonality was calculated as the square root of Simpson's diversity index over productive rearrangements. TCRdb limited this immuneACCESS table to in-frame rearrangements with V and J called. A share of clones is missing; checked studies link under half to unresolved V genes, and the rest is unexplained. Clonal size and the V and J genes are those of that table, whereas D and trimming came from the DNA. A total of around 68,000 clones appear in this sample, 75% to 90% of them only once. Together, the top ten hold roughly 2.7% of the sample.

The paper as a whole reports these results and caveats: The amount of clinical and demographic metadata varied by source and participant and was provided uncurated.

The CDR3 runs 16 amino acids, cysteine and phenylalanine included. Only the CDR3 part of the read is kept: 48 bases, read in frame from the first base. The germline V gene specifies SGHRS as CDR1 and YFSETQ as CDR2. The junction shows trimming of 5 bases on V and 2 bases on J, and the gene matches do not reach 7 bases of it. On this clone: Its antigen is not yet known. No much larger clone is present one base from it, and per-base qualities are unavailable.

The collaborating institutions used their own protocols to collect whole blood in K2EDTA tubes. For TCRbeta analysis, collaborators shipped samples in one of three forms: frozen whole blood, isolated PBMCs, or DNA extracted from either of those sample types. This sequence was found in a man aged 50 or older with acute or convalescent COVID-19. Sequencing was carried out using peripheral blood. The chain is encoded by TRBV5-1 joined to TRBJ1-6, with 7 bases matching TRBD1. Read as DNA, the sequence is TGCGCCAGCAGTAGGACAGGTGGGACCTATAATTCACCCCTCCACTTT. Its protein product is CASSRTGGTYNSPLHF.